This TCR beta chain was identified in a study of cytotoxic CD8 clonotypes in ibrutinib-treated CLL. Study overall: Partial response was seen in 24 patients and complete response in 2; after median around 72 months, around 15 stayed remitted, about 12 progressed.

Clones were sequenced by immunoSEQ multiplex PCR, and TCRdb holds only the in-frame ones, with some missing. This table has around 250,000 clones, under 75% appearing once. This CDR3 has 16 amino acids. Germline-derived CDR1 and CDR2 are SGHVS and FQNEAQ. V lost 2 bases, J lost 3 bases, and 8 bases stayed unmatched. The rearrangement links TRBV7-8 to TRBJ2-7, with 9 positions matching TRBD1. This TCR derives from a human donor with chronic lymphocytic leukemia. The sequencing here drew on PBMCs, taken after 24 months of ibrutinib treatment. CDR3 DNA sequence: TGTGCCAGCAGCTTAACAACCGGGACAGGGAACTACGAGCAGTACTTC. Translation gives CASSLTTGTGNYEQYF.